The source of this T cell receptor beta chain is a study of CD8+ T cells in alopecia areata. General study findings and limits: Higher clonality and more expanded CD8+ clones appeared in lesional than normal scalp.

As concerns this clone: Its antigen is not known.

Losses at the gene ends were 5 bases for V and 3 bases for J; bases not matched to a gene: 12. This CDR3 has 18 residues. Looked up from germline, CDR1 is SGHTA and CDR2 is FQGNSA. As the sequencing template, cDNA was produced by extracting RNA and reverse transcribing it. TCRdb keeps only in-frame clones here, not all; method: immunoSEQ multiplex PCR. The sample yields around 160,000 clones, 47% seen once. Source material: CD4+ T cells sorted from blood. This clonotype originated in a human donor with alopecia areata. V and J are TRBV7-2 and TRBJ2-3, with TRBD2 matching 12 bases. The CDR3 sequence: CASSERLAGVLWTDTQYF. As DNA, the CDR3 is TGTGCCAGCAGCGAACGACTAGCGGGAGTCCTGTGGACAGATACGCAGTATTTT.